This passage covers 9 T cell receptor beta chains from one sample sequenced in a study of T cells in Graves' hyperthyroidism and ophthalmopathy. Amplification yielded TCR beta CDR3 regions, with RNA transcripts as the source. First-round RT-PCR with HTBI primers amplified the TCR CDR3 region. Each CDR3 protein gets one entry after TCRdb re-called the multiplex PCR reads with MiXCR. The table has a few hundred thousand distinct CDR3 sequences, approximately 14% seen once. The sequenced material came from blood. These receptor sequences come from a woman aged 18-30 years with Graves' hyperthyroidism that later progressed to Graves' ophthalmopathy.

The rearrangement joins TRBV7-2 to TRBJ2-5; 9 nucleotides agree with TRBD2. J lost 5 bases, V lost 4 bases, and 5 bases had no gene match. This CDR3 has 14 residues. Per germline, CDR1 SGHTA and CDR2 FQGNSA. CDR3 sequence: CASSWREGYETQYF. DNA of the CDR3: TGTGCCAGCAGCTGGCGGGAGGGCTATGAGACCCAGTACTTC.

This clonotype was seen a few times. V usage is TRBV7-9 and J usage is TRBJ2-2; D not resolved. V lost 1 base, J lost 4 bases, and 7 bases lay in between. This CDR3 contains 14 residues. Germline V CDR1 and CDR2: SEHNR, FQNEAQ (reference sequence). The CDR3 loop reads CASSLGVTTGELFF. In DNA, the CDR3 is TGTGCCAGCAGCTTAGGGGTTACCACCGGGGAGCTGTTTTTT.

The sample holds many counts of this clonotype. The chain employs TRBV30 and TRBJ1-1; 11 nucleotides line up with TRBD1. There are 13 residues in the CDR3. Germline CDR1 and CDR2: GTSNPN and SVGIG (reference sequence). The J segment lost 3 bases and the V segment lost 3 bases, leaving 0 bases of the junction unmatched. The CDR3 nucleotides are TGTGCCTGGAGGGGACAGGGGGACACTGAAGCTTTCTTT. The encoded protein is CAWRGQGDTEAFF. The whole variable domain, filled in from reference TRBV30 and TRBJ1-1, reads SQTIHQWPATLVQPVGSPLSLECTVEGTSNPNLYWYRQAAGRGLQLLFYSVGIGQISSEVPQNLSASRPQDRQFILSSKKLLLSDSGFYLCAWRGQGDTEAFFGQGTRLTVV.

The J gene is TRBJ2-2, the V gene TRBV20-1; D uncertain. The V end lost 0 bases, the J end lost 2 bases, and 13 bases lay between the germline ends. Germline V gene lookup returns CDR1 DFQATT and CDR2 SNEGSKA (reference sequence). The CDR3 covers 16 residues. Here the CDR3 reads CSARDLDGPNTGELFF. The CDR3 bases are TGCAGTGCTAGAGATCTTGACGGGCCTAACACCGGGGAGCTGTTTTTT.

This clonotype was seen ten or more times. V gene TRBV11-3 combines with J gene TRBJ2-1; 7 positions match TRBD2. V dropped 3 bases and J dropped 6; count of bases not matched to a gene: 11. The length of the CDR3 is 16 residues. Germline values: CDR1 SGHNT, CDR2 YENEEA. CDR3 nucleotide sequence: TGTGCCAGCAGCTTCGCAGGGAGCGGGATGAGCAATGAGCAGTTCTTC. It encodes CASSFAGSGMSNEQFF.

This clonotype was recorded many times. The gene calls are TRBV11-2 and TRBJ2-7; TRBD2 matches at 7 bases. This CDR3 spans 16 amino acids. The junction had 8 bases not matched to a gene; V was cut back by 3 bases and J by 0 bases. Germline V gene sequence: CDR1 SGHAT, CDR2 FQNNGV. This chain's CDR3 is CASSFGGGASSYEQYF. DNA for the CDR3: TGTGCCAGCAGCTTCGGCGGGGGAGCTAGCTCCTACGAGCAGTACTTC.

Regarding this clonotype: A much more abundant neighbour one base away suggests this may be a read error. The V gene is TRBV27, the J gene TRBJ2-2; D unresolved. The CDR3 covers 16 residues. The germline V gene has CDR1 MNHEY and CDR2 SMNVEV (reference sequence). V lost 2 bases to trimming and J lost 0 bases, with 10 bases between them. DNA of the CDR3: TGTGCCAGCAGTTTAAAGGTCGCTGCGAACACCGGGGAGCTGTTTTTT. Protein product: CASSLKVAANTGELFF.

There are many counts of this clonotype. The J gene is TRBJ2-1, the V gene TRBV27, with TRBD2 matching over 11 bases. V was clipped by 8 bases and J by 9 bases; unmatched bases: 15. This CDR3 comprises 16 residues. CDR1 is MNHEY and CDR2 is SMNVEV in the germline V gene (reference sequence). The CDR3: CASLSLAGGPTLEQFF. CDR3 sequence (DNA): TGTGCCAGCCTATCATTAGCGGGAGGGCCGACTCTTGAGCAGTTCTTC.

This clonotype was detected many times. The CDR3 region has the DNA TGTGCCAGCACCGGACTAGCGGAAAAATACAATGAGCAGTTCTTC. It encodes CASTGLAEKYNEQFF. The chain carries TRBV12-3 or TRBV12-4 and TRBJ2-1; 10 bases are a match to TRBD2. J was trimmed by 4 bases and V by 7 bases; bases with no gene match: 7. CDR3 length: 15 amino acids.